This T cell receptor (beta chain) was obtained from a study of shared clonotypes between healthy human individuals. Study-wide findings and caveats: The diversity represented, both genetic and in exposure history, was limited by few donors. What rarefaction showed was incomplete sorted-subset sequencing despite large depth.

Positively selected for CCR7, the CD45RO-negative cells used as naive CD8 cells excluded terminally differentiated effector memory CD45RA+ cells. As regards this clone: The antigen remains undetermined.

CDR1 MNHEY and CDR2 SMNVEV come from the germline V gene (reference sequence). The CDR3 has 16 residues. V was clipped by 2 bases and J by 4 bases, with 15 bases between them. Profiling relied on immunoSEQ multiplex PCR, and the TCRdb table lists in-frame clones only, not all of them. The sample gives roughly 1,800,000 clones, about 95% of which show up once; around 1% is in the top ten. The material sequenced was naive CD8+ T cells sorted from blood. The rearrangement uses TRBV27 and TRBJ1-5, with D perhaps matching TRBD1 (5 bases). This clonotype was sampled from a man in his late teens or twenties in good health. The CDR3 protein is CASSLNWGDSNQPQHF. The CDR3 DNA follows: TGTGCCAGCAGTTTAAATTGGGGCGACTCTAATCAGCCCCAGCATTTT.